This is a list of T cell receptor beta chains from one sample in a study of shared T cell receptors in the human thymus. Produced via immunoSEQ multiplex PCR; TCRdb's table is partial and in-frame only. This table has 55,000 to 80,000 clones, roughly 95% appearing once. The source material was thymocytes. Source of these receptors: a human donor. Each CDR3 is given with its conserved first and last residue. D genes are given only for firm matches. Part of the rows lack a size; the others show once, few, many or a class for expanded clones.

. | TRBJ1-2 | TRBV6-5 | . | TGTGCCAGCAGTTTTCTGGCTGGGCACTATGGCTACACCTTC | CASSFLAGHYGYTF
. | TRBJ2-5 | TRBV4-3 | . | TGCGCCAGCAGCCAAGAAGGTGACGGGAGTGGAGAGACCCAGTACTTC | CASSQEGDGSGETQYF
. | TRBJ2-1 | TRBV2 | . | TGTGCCAGCAGGGATTCCTACAATGAGCAGTTCTTC | CASRDSYNEQFF
. | TRBJ2-3 | TRBV7-2 | TRBD2 | TGTGCCAGCAGCTTAGCGCAGAGGGCGGGGGGGTGGACAGATACGCAGTATTTT | CASSLAQRAGGWTDTQYF
. | TRBJ1-2 | TRBV9 | TRBD1 | TGCGCCAGCAGCCCCCCGGGACAGGGAAAGCACTATGGCTACACCTTC | CASSPPGQGKHYGYTF
. | TRBJ2-5 | TRBV4-1 | TRBD1 | TGCGCCAGCAGTCAAGATATCAGGGGGGAGACCCAGTACTTC | CASSQDIRGETQYF
. | TRBJ2-1 | TRBV28 | TRBD1 | TGTGCCAGCAGCAAAGACAGGGGGAAGCACAATGAGCAGTTCTTC | CASSKDRGKHNEQFF
. | TRBJ1-3 | TRBV29-1 | . | TGCAGCGTTGAAGAAGGAATAGGGGAAGGCTCTGGAAACACCATATATTTT | CSVEEGIGEGSGNTIYF
. | TRBJ1-2 | TRBV7-9 | TRBD1 | TGTGCCAGCACGGGACAGGGAGGGGGTGACTATGGCTACACCTTC | CASTGQGGGDYGYTF
. | TRBJ2-7 | TRBV7-2 | TRBD2 | TGTGCCAGCAGCAACCCATCTAGCGGGGGACCCTACGAGCAGTACTTC | CASSNPSSGGPYEQYF
. | TRBJ1-1 | TRBV19 | . | TGTGCGACCGGGGGGGCGAACACTGAAGCTTTCTTT | CATGGANTEAFF
once | TRBJ2-3 | TRBV6-5 | TRBD1 | TGTGCCAGCAGCACCCGACAGGGGGCTAGAGATACGCAGTATTTT | CASSTRQGARDTQYF
. | TRBJ1-1 | TRBV10-3 | . | TGTGCCACCTCAGGCTCCATTCGGGCCGTGAACACTGAAGCTTTCTTT | CATSGSIRAVNTEAFF
few | TRBJ1-3 | TRBV5-6 | . | TGTGCCAGCAGCTTGGGGGACGGGGGAAACACCATATATTTT | CASSLGDGGNTIYF
. | TRBJ2-5 | TRBV4-3 | TRBD1 | TGCGCCAGCAGCCTTTGGGACAGCCCTTTCCAAGAGACCCAGTACTTC | CASSLWDSPFQETQYF
. | TRBJ1-2 | TRBV7-3 | . | TGTGCCAGCAGCTTCGCTACGGGGGGAGGCTACACCTTC | CASSFATGGGYTF
. | TRBJ2-5 | TRBV7-3 | TRBD2 | TGTGCCAGCAGCCCAGGGACTAGCGGGGGGGACGAGACCCAGTACTTC | CASSPGTSGGDETQYF
. | TRBJ2-3 | TRBV4-3 | . | TGCGCCAGCAGCAATACGACAGCGGCAGAGGCAGATACGCAGTATTTT | CASSNTTAAEADTQYF
few | TRBJ1-1 | TRBV7-3 | . | TGTGCCAGCAGCTTAGAAGGGGTGTCGCAGACGACTTTCTTT | CASSLEGVSQTTFF
. | TRBJ2-5 | TRBV7-6 | TRBD1 | TGTGCCAGCAGCCGCCGGACAGGGAAGGAGACCCAGTACTTC | CASSRRTGKETQYF
. | TRBJ1-1 | TRBV18 | TRBD1 | TGTGCCAGCTCAACGACAGGGGGCTACACTGAAGCTTTCTTT | CASSTTGGYTEAFF
. | TRBJ2-7 | TRBV21-1 | . | TGTGCCAGCGACAGGGCAAGAAACGAGCAGTACTTC | CASDRARNEQYF
. | TRBJ2-4 | TRBV4-2 | . | TGTGCCAGCAGCCTAAATAGGGATAACATTCAGTACTTC | CASSLNRDNIQYF
once | TRBJ1-2 | TRBV5-1 | TRBD1 | TGCGCCAGCAGCTTACAGGGGACATCCCCATATGGCTACACCTTC | CASSLQGTSPYGYTF
. | TRBJ1-5 | TRBV5-5 | . | TGTGCCAGCAGCCTCTCCCATAGGACAGCAAATCAGCCCCAGCATTTT | CASSLSHRTANQPQHF
. | TRBJ2-4 | TRBV4-1 | . | TGCGCCAGCAGCCAAGAGGCACAAGTTGCCGATTTAGCCAAAAACATTCAGTACTTC | CASSQEAQVADLAKNIQYF
. | TRBJ2-2 | TRBV27 | TRBD1 | TGTGCCAGCAGACATGGAGACAGGGGGCGAGGGAACACCGGGGAGCTGTTTTTT | CASRHGDRGRGNTGELFF
. | TRBJ2-7 | TRBV28 | TRBD2 | TGTGCCAGCAGTTTCCTGGTGCGGGGGAGCTCCTACGAGCAGTACTTC | CASSFLVRGSSYEQYF
. | TRBJ2-5 | TRBV5-5 | . | TGTGCCAGCAGCTTTTTGGGGTGGGCGCGAGGAGAGACCCAGTACTTC | CASSFLGWARGETQYF
. | TRBJ2-1 | TRBV27 | . | TGTGCCATTCATCCGGGACCCATCACTTTTACCTCCTACAATGAGCAGTTCTTC | CAIHPGPITFTSYNEQFF
. | TRBJ1-1 | TRBV29-1 | . | TGCAGCGTTGAAGATCGTGTATTCTGCGGTCCCAAGGGCGGAAGGAAGAACACTGAAGCTTTCTTT | CSVEDRVFCGPKGGRKNTEAFF
. | TRBJ2-2 | TRBV27 | . | TGTGCCAGCAGTCTGCGGACGGCCGCGAACACCGGGGAGCTGTTTTTT | CASSLRTAANTGELFF
. | TRBJ1-6 | TRBV5-4 | TRBD1 | TGTGTCCTATCGAGGGACCGACAGGGGGATACTAATTCACCCCTCCACTTT | CVLSRDRQGDTNSPLHF
once | TRBJ1-5 | TRBV7-9 | . | TGTGCCAGCAGCTTAGGCCGCCCCGATCGGGATCAGCCCCAGCATTTT | CASSLGRPDRDQPQHF
. | TRBJ2-3 | TRBV27 | TRBD2 | TGTGCCAGCAAAGCCGGGACTAGCGGGGGGGCGAGCACAGATACGCAGTATTTT | CASKAGTSGGASTDTQYF
. | TRBJ2-5 | TRBV2 | TRBD2 | TGTGCCAGCAGTGGGGACTATCAAGAGACCCAGTACTTC | CASSGDYQETQYF